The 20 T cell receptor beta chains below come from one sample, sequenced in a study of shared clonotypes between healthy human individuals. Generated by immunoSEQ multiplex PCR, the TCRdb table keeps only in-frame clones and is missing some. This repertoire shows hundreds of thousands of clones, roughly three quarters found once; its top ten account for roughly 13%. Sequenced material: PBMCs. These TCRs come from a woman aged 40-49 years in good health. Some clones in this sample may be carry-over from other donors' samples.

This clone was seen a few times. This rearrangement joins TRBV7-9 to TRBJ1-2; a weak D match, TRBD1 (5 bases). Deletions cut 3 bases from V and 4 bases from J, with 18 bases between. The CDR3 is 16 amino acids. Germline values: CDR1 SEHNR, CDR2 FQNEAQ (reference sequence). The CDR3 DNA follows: TGTGCCAGCAGCTTTGAGGGAGGTCGGCAGGGCTATGGCTACACCTTC. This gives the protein CASSFEGGRQGYGYTF.

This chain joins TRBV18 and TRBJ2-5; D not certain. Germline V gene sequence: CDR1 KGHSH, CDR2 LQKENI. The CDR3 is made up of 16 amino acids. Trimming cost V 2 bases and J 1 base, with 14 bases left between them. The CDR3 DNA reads TGTGCCAGCTCACCATCTTTTGGGGATACCCAAGAGACCCAGTACTTC. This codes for CASSPSFGDTQETQYF.

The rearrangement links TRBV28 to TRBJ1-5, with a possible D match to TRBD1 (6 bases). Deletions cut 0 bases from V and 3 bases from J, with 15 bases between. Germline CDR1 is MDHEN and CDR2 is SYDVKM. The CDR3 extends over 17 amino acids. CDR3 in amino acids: CASSLWGRGADNQPQHF. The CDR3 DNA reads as TGTGCCAGCAGTTTATGGGGGCGGGGGGCTGACAATCAGCCCCAGCATTTT.

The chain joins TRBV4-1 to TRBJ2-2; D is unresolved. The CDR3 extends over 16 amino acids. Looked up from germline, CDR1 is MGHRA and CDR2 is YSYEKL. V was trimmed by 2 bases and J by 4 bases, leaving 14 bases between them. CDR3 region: CASSQLDIVSTGELFF. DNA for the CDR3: TGCGCCAGCAGCCAACTAGATATCGTAAGCACCGGGGAGCTGTTTTTT.

The chain's CDR3 is CASSQEAQPFDEQYF. CDR3 nucleotides: TGCGCCAGCAGCCAAGAGGCACAGCCGTTCGACGAGCAGTACTTC. The chain combines TRBV4-3 with TRBJ2-7; D unresolved. There are 15 residues in the CDR3. Trimming cost V 0 bases and J 5 bases, with 14 bases left between them. Per germline, CDR1 LGHNA and CDR2 YSLEER.

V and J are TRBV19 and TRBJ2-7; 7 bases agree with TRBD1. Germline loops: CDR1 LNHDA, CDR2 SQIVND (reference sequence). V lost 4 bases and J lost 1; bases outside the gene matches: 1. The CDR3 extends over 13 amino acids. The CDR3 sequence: CASSRTGSYEQYF. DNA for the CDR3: TGTGCCAGTAGTAGGACAGGTTCCTACGAGCAGTACTTC.

The CDR3 DNA sequence: TGTGCCAGTAAGGGAAAAGGCGAAAACTTAAGCTCCTACAATGAGCAGTTCTTC. Translating gives CASKGKGENLSSYNEQFF. V and J are TRBV19 and TRBJ2-1; D is undetermined. The CDR3 loop spans 18 amino acids. Germline V gene sequence: CDR1 LNHDA, CDR2 SQIVND (reference sequence). V was shortened by 7 bases and J by 0 bases, with 22 bases between the two germline ends.

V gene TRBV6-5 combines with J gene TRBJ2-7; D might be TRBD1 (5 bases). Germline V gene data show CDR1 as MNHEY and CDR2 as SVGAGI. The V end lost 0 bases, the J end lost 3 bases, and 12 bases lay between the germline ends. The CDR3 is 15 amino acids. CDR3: CASSYSTDIYYEQYF. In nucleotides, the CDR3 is TGTGCCAGCAGTTACTCGACAGACATTTACTACGAGCAGTACTTC.

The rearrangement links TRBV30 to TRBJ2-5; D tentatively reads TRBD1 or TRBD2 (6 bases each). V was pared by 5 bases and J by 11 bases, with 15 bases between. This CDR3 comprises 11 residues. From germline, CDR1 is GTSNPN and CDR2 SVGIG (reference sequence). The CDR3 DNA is TGTGCCTGGTCACGGAGGGGGGAGCAGTACTTC. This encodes CAWSRRGEQYF.

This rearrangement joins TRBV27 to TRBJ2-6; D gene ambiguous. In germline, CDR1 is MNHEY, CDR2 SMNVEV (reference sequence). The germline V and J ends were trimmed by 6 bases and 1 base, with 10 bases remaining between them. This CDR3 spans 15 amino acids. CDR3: CASSPSWSGANVLTF. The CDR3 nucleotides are TGTGCCAGCAGCCCTAGTTGGTCTGGGGCCAACGTCCTGACTTTC.

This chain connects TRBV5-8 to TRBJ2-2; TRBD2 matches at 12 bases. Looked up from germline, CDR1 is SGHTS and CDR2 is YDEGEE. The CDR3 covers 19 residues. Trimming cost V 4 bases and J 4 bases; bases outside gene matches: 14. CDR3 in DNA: TGTGCCAGCAGCCTACCCGGACTAGCGGGGCCTTGGGGCACCGGGGAGCTGTTTTTT. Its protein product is CASSLPGLAGPWGTGELFF.

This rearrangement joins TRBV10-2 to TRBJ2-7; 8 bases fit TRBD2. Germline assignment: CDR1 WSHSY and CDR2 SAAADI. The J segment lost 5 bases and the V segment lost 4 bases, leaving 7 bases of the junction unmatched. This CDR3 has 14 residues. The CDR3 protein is CASSASGPFDEQYF. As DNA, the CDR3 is TGCGCCAGCAGTGCTAGCGGGCCCTTTGACGAGCAGTACTTC.

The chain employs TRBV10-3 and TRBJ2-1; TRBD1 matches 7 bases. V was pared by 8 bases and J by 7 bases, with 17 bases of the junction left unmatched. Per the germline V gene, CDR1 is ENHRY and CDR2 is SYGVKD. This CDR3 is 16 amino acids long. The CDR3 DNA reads TGTGCCATCGCTAGAATTCCGGGACAGACTAATAATGAGCAGTTCTTC. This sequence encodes CAIARIPGQTNNEQFF.

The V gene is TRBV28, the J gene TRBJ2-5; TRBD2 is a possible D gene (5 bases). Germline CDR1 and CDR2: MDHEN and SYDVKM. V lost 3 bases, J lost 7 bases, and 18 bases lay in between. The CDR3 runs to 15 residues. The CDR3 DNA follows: TGTGCCAGCAGTTTCATTTTTCGGGGAGAGGCGACCCAGTACTTC. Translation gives CASSFIFRGEATQYF. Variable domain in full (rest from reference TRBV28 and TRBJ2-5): DVKVTQSSRYLVKRTGEKVFLECVQDMDHENMFWYRQDPGLGLRLIYFSYDVKMKEKGDIPEGYSVSREKKERFSLILESASTNQTSMYLCASSFIFRGEATQYFGPGTRLLVL.

The CDR3 region has the DNA TGTGCCAGCACTACTGGACAGGGTTGGCAAGAGACCCAGTACTTC. Amino acid sequence: CASTTGQGWQETQYF. The chain couples TRBV2 to TRBJ2-5; 8 positions match TRBD1. There are 15 residues in the CDR3. With 7 bases clipped from V and 2 bases from J, the junction kept 9 bases outside the gene matches. CDR1 is SNHLY and CDR2 is FYNNEI in the germline V gene.

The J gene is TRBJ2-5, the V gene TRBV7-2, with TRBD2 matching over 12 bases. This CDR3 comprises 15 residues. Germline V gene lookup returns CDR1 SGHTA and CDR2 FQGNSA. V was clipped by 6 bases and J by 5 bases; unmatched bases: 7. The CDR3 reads CASSETSGSGETQYF. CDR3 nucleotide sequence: TGTGCCAGCAGTGAGACTAGCGGGAGCGGGGAGACCCAGTACTTC. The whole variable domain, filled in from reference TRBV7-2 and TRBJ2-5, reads GAGVSQSPSNKVTEKGKDVELRCDPISGHTALYWYRQSLGQGLEFLIYFQGNSAPDKSGLPSDRFSAERTGGSVSTLTIQRTQQEDSAVYLCASSETSGSGETQYFGPGTRLLVL.

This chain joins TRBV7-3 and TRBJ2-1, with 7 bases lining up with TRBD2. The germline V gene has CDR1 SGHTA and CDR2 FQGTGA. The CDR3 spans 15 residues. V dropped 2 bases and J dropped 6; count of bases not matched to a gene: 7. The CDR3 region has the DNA TGTGCCAGCAGCTTAGGAGGACTAGTTTTCAATGAGCAGTTCTTC. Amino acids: CASSLGGLVFNEQFF.

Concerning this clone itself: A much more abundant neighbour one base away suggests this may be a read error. As DNA, the CDR3 is TGTGCCAGCAGGAACAGCTATAGCAATCAGCCCCAGCATTTT. This sequence encodes CASRNSYSNQPQHF. This chain uses TRBV2 with TRBJ1-5; unclear D gene. The CDR3 is 14 amino acids. The germline CDR1 and CDR2 sequences are SNHLY and FYNNEI. V was cut by 6 bases and J by 0 bases, with 9 bases left in between.

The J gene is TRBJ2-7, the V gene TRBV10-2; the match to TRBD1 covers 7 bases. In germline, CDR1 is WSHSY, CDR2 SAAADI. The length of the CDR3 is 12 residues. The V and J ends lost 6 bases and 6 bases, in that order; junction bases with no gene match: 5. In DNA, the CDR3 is TGCGCCAGCAGGGACAGGCTCCCCGAGCAGTACTTC. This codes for CASRDRLPEQYF.

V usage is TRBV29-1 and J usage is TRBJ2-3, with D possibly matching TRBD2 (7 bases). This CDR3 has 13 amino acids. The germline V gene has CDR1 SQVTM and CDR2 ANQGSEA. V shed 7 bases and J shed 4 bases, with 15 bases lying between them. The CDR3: CSAWGGQADTQYF. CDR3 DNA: TGCAGCGCCTGGGGGGGGCAGGCAGATACGCAGTATTTT.